Listed below are T cell receptor beta chains from one sample, sequenced in a study of radiotherapy plus CTLA-4 blockade in lung cancer. Only in-frame clones appear in the TCRdb table, and some are missing; sequencing was by immunoSEQ multiplex PCR. The repertoire has 90,000 to 100,000 clones, almost 90% of them found once; the top ten carry 4.5% to 5%. The sample in question was peripheral blood, obtained from a patient treated with radiotherapy plus ipilimumab. The receptors were sampled from a human donor with non-small cell lung cancer that progressed on radiotherapy plus ipilimumab. CDR3s include the opening cysteine and the closing phenylalanine or tryptophan. The D gene is left open where the match is weak. Size tells how often a clone was seen (once, few, many) or the class of an expanded clone, and some rows leave it out.

v_gene	j_gene	abundance	d_gene	CDR3nt	CDR3aa
TRBV11-2	TRBJ1-1	-	-	TGTGCCAGCAGAAGTTTGGAACCAGGTACTGAAGCTTTCTTT	CASRSLEPGTEAFF
TRBV5-1	TRBJ1-4	-	-	TGCGCCAGCAGCCGATCCACGGGGGTGAAGGATGAAAAACTGTTTTTT	CASSRSTGVKDEKLFF
TRBV9	TRBJ2-1	once	TRBD2	TGTGCCAGCAGCGCCATACTAGCGGGATCCCGCTCCTACAATGAGCAGTTCTTC	CASSAILAGSRSYNEQFF
TRBV5-1	TRBJ1-5	-	-	TGCGCCAGCAGGGCAGATAGCAATCAGCCCCAGCATTTT	CASRADSNQPQHF
TRBV9	TRBJ1-1	once	-	TGTGCCAGCAGCGTAGGGTCAGGGGCCGAAGCTTTCTTT	CASSVGSGAEAFF
TRBV19	TRBJ1-1	once	-	TGTGCCAGTAGTCTCCGGGTGAGCACTGAAGCTTTCTTT	CASSLRVSTEAFF
TRBV7-8	TRBJ1-1	once	TRBD1	TGTGCCAGCAGCAGGGGACAGGGGGCGAGCACTGAAGCTTTCTTT	CASSRGQGASTEAFF
TRBV5-1	TRBJ2-2	-	TRBD1	TGCGCCAGCAGCTACCGGACAGGCTTCCTCTTCACCGGGGAGCTGTTTTTT	CASSYRTGFLFTGELFF
TRBV9	TRBJ1-2	-	TRBD1	TGTGCCAGCAGCGTCGGACAGGGTCTACTCTATGGCTACACCTTC	CASSVGQGLLYGYTF
TRBV6-1	TRBJ2-3	-	-	TGTGCCAGCAATAAGTATCTACAGAGCACAGATACGCAGTATTTT	CASNKYLQSTDTQYF
TRBV11-2	TRBJ1-2	-	-	TGTGCCAGCAGCTTAGTAACCGGCCACCCGTTAGTTGGCTACACCTTC	CASSLVTGHPLVGYTF
TRBV6-1	TRBJ2-1	-	-	TGTGCCAGCAGTGAGATAGGACCGTTAAGCTCCTACAATGAGCAGTTCTTC	CASSEIGPLSSYNEQFF
TRBV5-1	TRBJ2-7	-	TRBD2	TGCGCCAGCAGCTCGACGACTAGCGGGAGGGCCTTCCACGAGCAGTACTTC	CASSSTTSGRAFHEQYF
TRBV5-4	TRBJ1-5	-	-	TGTGCCAGCAGCGCCGAACCGACTAGCAATCAGCCCCAGCATTTT	CASSAEPTSNQPQHF
TRBV19	TRBJ1-2	-	-	TGTGCCAGTAGTATCGGTTTCGGGGACCGCTACACCTTC	CASSIGFGDRYTF
TRBV19	TRBJ2-1	-	-	TGTGCCAGTAGTTACTGGGTGGGTGAGCAGTTCTTC	CASSYWVGEQFF
TRBV2	TRBJ1-4	-	TRBD1	TGTGCCACTCAGGGGGATGAAAAACTGTTTTTT	CATQGDEKLFF
TRBV7-9	TRBJ2-3	-	-	TGTGCCAGCAGCTTCCCTTTGGAGGGAACAGATACGCAGTATTTT	CASSFPLEGTDTQYF
TRBV6-6	TRBJ2-7	-	-	TGTGCCAGCAGAGGCAGGGCCAATACCTACGAGCAGTACTTC	CASRGRANTYEQYF
TRBV19	TRBJ1-2	-	-	TGTGCCAGTAGTGGCGGGCCCTATGGCTACACCTTC	CASSGGPYGYTF
TRBV7-6	TRBJ2-1	-	TRBD2	TGTGCCAGCAGCTCGCGGGGGGGTGAGCAGTTCTTC	CASSSRGGEQFF
TRBV18	TRBJ1-1	-	-	TGTGCCAGCTCATCAGCCCCCGGGGCATTGAACACTGAAGCTTTCTTT	CASSSAPGALNTEAFF
TRBV5-5	TRBJ2-1	once	TRBD1	TGTGCCAGCAGCTTGCAACAGGGGTCCCACAATGAGCAGTTCTTC	CASSLQQGSHNEQFF
TRBV2	TRBJ2-2	once	-	TGTGCCAGCAGTGAACGGGCGACGAACACCGGGGAGCTGTTTTTT	CASSERATNTGELFF
TRBV25-1	TRBJ2-7	-	-	TGTGCCAGCAGTGAATCGAGGTTCCTGGGGCAGTACTTC	CASSESRFLGQYF
TRBV11-3	TRBJ2-1	-	TRBD2	TGTGCCAGCAGCAAGCTAGCGGGGAGTTTCAATGAGCAGTTCTTC	CASSKLAGSFNEQFF
TRBV5-4	TRBJ2-1	-	TRBD1	TGTGCCAGCAGCAGGGACAGGGTTATGAATGAGCAGTTCTTC	CASSRDRVMNEQFF
TRBV30	TRBJ1-5	-	-	TGTGCCTGGAGCGAGGGCGGTAGCAGCAATCAGCCCCAGCATTTT	CAWSEGGSSNQPQHF
TRBV19	TRBJ2-7	-	-	TGTGCCAGTAGTATACGGCAGGGCTTGCAGTACTTC	CASSIRQGLQYF
TRBV11-3	TRBJ1-3	-	TRBD1	TGTGCCAGCAGCTCACAGACAGGGCCTGGAAACACCATATATTTT	CASSSQTGPGNTIYF
TRBV5-1	TRBJ2-2	-	TRBD2	TGCGCCAGCAGCGCGGGACTAGGGACCCTTTGGGGCACCGGGGAGCTGTTTTTT	CASSAGLGTLWGTGELFF
TRBV5-6	TRBJ1-1	-	TRBD1	TGTGCCAGCAGCTCGTACAGGGGGCGGAACACTGAAGCTTTCTTT	CASSSYRGRNTEAFF
TRBV6-5	TRBJ2-7	-	-	TGTGCCAGCAGCCGCACGACCGGCTACGAGCAGTACTTC	CASSRTTGYEQYF